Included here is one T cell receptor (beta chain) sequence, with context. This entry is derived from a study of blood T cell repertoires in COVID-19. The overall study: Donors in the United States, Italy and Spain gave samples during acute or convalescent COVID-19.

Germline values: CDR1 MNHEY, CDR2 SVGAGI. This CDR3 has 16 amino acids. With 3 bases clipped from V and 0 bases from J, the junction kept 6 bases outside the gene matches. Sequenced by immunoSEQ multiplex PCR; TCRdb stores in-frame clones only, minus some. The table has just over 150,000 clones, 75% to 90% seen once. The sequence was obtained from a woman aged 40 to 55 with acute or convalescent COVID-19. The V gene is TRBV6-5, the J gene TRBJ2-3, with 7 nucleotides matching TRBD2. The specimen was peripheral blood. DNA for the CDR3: TGTGCCAGCAGTTATCTAGCGGATTCTAGCACAGATACGCAGTATTTT. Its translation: CASSYLADSSTDTQYF.